This T cell receptor (beta chain) was recovered during a study of cytomegalovirus exposure and HLA in healthy donors. In the study overall: HLA-typed donors contributed about 85 million unique TCRs, which were held in an early data release.

Primers for the PCR totalled 60 Vbeta and 13 Jbeta. Generated by immunoSEQ multiplex PCR, the TCRdb table keeps only in-frame clones and is missing some. The data hold about 160,000 clones, with around 76% observed a single time. Study-level points and caveats: Three CMV-associated chains proved CMV antigen-specific in vitro.

The V end was cut by 1 base, the J end by 4 bases, with 13 bases between. The CDR3 sequence is 16 residues long. CDR1 is SGHAT and CDR2 is FQNNGV in the germline V gene. About this clone: Its antigen is still unknown.

The sequence was collected from a female donor in good health and CMV-seronegative. Sequencing input: PBMCs. The chain uses TRBV11-2 and TRBJ2-2; D possibly corresponds to TRBD1 (6 bases). The DNA for the CDR3 is TGTGCCAGCAGCTTAGGCCAGGGGACGGCCACCGGGGAGCTGTTTTTT. Its protein is CASSLGQGTATGELFF.